Given below is one T cell receptor beta chain in context. What it binds is unknown. The germline V and J ends were trimmed by 2 bases and 4 bases, with 8 bases remaining between them. The CDR3 is 13 residues long. CDR1 is MNHNS and CDR2 is SASEGT in the germline V gene. The data originate from a study of T cells in Graves' hyperthyroidism and ophthalmopathy. General study points: Onset of ophthalmopathy came a median approximately 6.5 months after the model predicted it.

Regions amplified from RNA transcripts were the TCR beta CDR3 regions. During a first-round RT-PCR of the TCR CDR3, the HTBI primer set was used. TCRdb re-analysed the multiplex PCR reads in MiXCR, keeping a single row per CDR3 protein. Of over 700,000 distinct CDR3 sequences in the sample, 35% to 40% were seen once. Researchers defined stable Graves' hyperthyroidism as no ophthalmopathy progression within 18 months. Diagnoses were established using clinical symptoms, serum thyroxine and TRAb, thyroid ultrasound and orbital computed tomography. The PBMCs were taken from approximately 9 ml of fresh peripheral blood.

This chain links TRBV6-1 with TRBJ2-5; D remains unclear. Sequencing was done on a sample of blood. The sequence was obtained from a man younger than 35 with Graves' hyperthyroidism. The CDR3 DNA reads TGTGCCAGCAGTGAATGGGTATCAGAGACCCAGTACTTC. Its translation: CASSEWVSETQYF.